The T cell receptor delta chain under discussion was sequenced for a study of γδ T cells in repeated Plasmodium falciparum infection. About the study: Malian samples came from no-transmission periods or across acute febrile malaria episodes.

Both TRG and TRD chains were sequenced from each sorted sample. TCRdb reprocessed the multiplex PCR reads using CATT. The table records some 51,000 delta-chain clones, roughly 1.9% of them present only once. The germline V gene encodes CDR1 TSWWSYY and CDR2 QGS. The CDR3 is 20 residues long. The V gene end was trimmed by 1 base and the J gene end by 1 base; junction bases not matched to a gene: 18. Vgamma9/Vdelta2+ and Vdelta2-negative gammadelta T cells were flow-sorted from PBMC for bulk sequencing. General study results and limits: Malian children's Vdelta2-negative repertoires appeared more expanded and less diverse than Australians'. Malian donors came from one small rural village, predominantly one ethnic group.

This clone was observed a handful of times. Antigen specificity is unknown. A far larger clone is one base from this, pointing to a likely read error. Within the sample, other DNA sequences also encode this same CDR3. What was sequenced was gamma-delta T cells from blood. The rearrangement joins TRDV1 to TRDJ1, with 7 bases identical to TRDD2. This TCR came from a pool of human donors (malaria-infected and uninfected, not separated). CDR3 sequence: CALGEPAFVPTPGITDKLIF. In DNA form, the CDR3 reads TGTGCTCTTGGGGAACCAGCTTTTGTTCCTACACCAGGGATCACCGATAAACTCATCTTT.